The 30 T cell receptor beta chains listed next were all sequenced from one sample in a study of blood T cell repertoires in COVID-19. TCRdb's copy holds only in-frame clones and misses some; the assay was immunoSEQ multiplex PCR. The data hold 300,000 to 350,000 clones, with about nine tenths observed a single time. Sequences were obtained from peripheral blood. The receptor source for this set is a man in his thirties or forties with COVID-19, enrolled during active disease.

The chain employs TRBV5-5 and TRBJ1-5, with 7 bases fitting TRBD1. The CDR3 is 13 residues long. Losses at the gene ends were 4 bases for V and 12 bases for J; bases not matched to a gene: 10. The germline V gene encodes CDR1 SGHKS and CDR2 YYEKEE (reference sequence). For the CDR3, the DNA is TGTGCCAGCAGCCAGGGGGGCAGGAGCGGCCAGCATTTT. This encodes CASSQGGRSGQHF.

V and J are TRBV15 and TRBJ1-1, with 8 bases aligning to TRBD1. CDR1 and CDR2 (germline): LNHNV, YYDKDF (reference sequence). V dropped 3 bases and J dropped 4; count of bases not matched to a gene: 13. This CDR3 is built from 17 residues. The CDR3 region has the DNA TGTGCCACCAGCAGGGCTTACCCAGGGGGCGCGGGCACTGAAGCTTTCTTT. This codes for CATSRAYPGGAGTEAFF.

The chain employs TRBV4-2 and TRBJ2-3, with 11 positions matching TRBD2. V lost 0 bases, J lost 4 bases, and 3 bases stayed unmatched. CDR1 is LGHNA and CDR2 is YNFKEQ in the germline V gene. The CDR3 runs 16 residues. The CDR3 here is CASSQDASGGPDTQYF. CDR3 coding DNA: TGTGCCAGCAGCCAAGATGCTAGCGGGGGGCCAGATACGCAGTATTTT.

This sequence joins TRBV5-4 and TRBJ2-3; TRBD2 matches 11 bases. Germline loops: CDR1 SGHNT, CDR2 YYREEE (reference sequence). The CDR3 contains 16 residues. V was pared by 4 bases and J by 0 bases, with 4 bases of the junction left unmatched. CDR3 nucleotides: TGTGCCAGCAGCCTTCGGACTAGCGGGAGCACAGATACGCAGTATTTT. Protein: CASSLRTSGSTDTQYF.

This chain joins TRBV7-2 and TRBJ2-5; 9 positions match TRBD1. CDR1 and CDR2 (germline): SGHTA, FQGNSA. The length of the CDR3 is 16 residues. The V segment lost 2 bases and the J segment 5 bases; nucleotides outside the gene matches: 9. The CDR3 region is CASSLMPQGAGETQYF. CDR3 in DNA: TGTGCCAGCAGCTTAATGCCACAGGGGGCAGGGGAGACCCAGTACTTC. The whole variable domain, filled in from reference TRBV7-2 and TRBJ2-5, reads GAGVSQSPSNKVTEKGKDVELRCDPISGHTALYWYRQSLGQGLEFLIYFQGNSAPDKSGLPSDRFSAERTGGSVSTLTIQRTQQEDSAVYLCASSLMPQGAGETQYFGPGTRLLVL.

V is TRBV11-2 and J is TRBJ2-7; 12 positions agree with TRBD2. J was trimmed by 7 bases and V by 2 bases; bases with no gene match: 3. The CDR3 is 14 amino acids. The V gene's germline CDR1 is SGHAT and CDR2 FQNNGV. The CDR3: CASSLIGLAGEQYF. The CDR3 bases are TGTGCCAGCAGCTTAATTGGACTAGCGGGGGAGCAGTACTTC.

The chain recombines TRBV5-6 with TRBJ1-1; 7 bases map to TRBD1. The V gene's germline CDR1 is SGHDT and CDR2 YYEEEE. This CDR3 spans 17 amino acids. V was clipped by 4 bases and J by 0 bases; unmatched bases: 12. The CDR3 DNA follows: TGTGCCAGCAGCCCTACACGACAGGGTAGGATGAACACTGAAGCTTTCTTT. Amino acid sequence: CASSPTRQGRMNTEAFF.

CDR3 residues: CASSLLGTGGNEQYF. The CDR3 nucleotides read TGCGCCAGCAGCCTTCTGGGGACAGGGGGAAACGAGCAGTACTTC. The chain carries TRBV4-1 and TRBJ2-7; 11 bases are a match to TRBD1. The germline V gene encodes CDR1 MGHRA and CDR2 YSYEKL. V shed 4 bases, J shed 5 bases, and the junction held 7 bases outside the gene matches. The CDR3 loop spans 15 amino acids.

The chain carries TRBV27 and TRBJ1-1; TRBD1 might be the D (6 bases). Germline CDR1 MNHEY, CDR2 SMNVEV (reference sequence). This CDR3 region has 13 residues. V was shortened by 7 bases and J by 4 bases, with 13 bases between the two germline ends. CDR3 DNA: TGTGCCAGCAAAACAGGGTGGGGCACTGAAGCTTTCTTT. Translating gives CASKTGWGTEAFF.

This chain connects TRBV9 to TRBJ2-1, with 10 bases identical to TRBD2. Trimming removed 3 bases from V and 7 bases from J; junction bases left unmatched: 7. The CDR3 loop spans 15 amino acids. Germline CDR1 reads SGDLS; CDR2 reads YYNGEE. The CDR3 DNA reads TGTGCCAGCAGCGCCAGAGCGGGGGGGATGAATGAGCAGTTCTTC. Translating it yields CASSARAGGMNEQFF.

The chain uses TRBV18 and TRBJ2-7; 10 bases match TRBD1. This CDR3 comprises 16 residues. The germline V gene has CDR1 KGHSH and CDR2 LQKENI. Trimming at V came to 3 bases and at J to 6 bases, leaving 11 bases not matched to a gene. This chain's CDR3 is CASSPGAGQGSAEQYF. CDR3 nucleotide sequence: TGTGCCAGCTCACCCGGGGCGGGACAGGGGAGTGCCGAGCAGTACTTC.

The chain joins TRBV18 to TRBJ2-5; TRBD1 matches 11 bases. Trimming took 0 bases from V and 5 from J; bases not matched to a gene: 5. Germline CDR1 is KGHSH and CDR2 is LQKENI. The CDR3 has 16 amino acids. CDR3 protein: CASSPPRTGGEETQYF. The CDR3 bases are TGTGCCAGCTCACCACCCCGGACAGGGGGCGAGGAGACCCAGTACTTC.

Here the CDR3 DNA reads TGTGCCAGCAGTTACTCCCAAATCGGGGGCTACACCTTC. Protein sequence: CASSYSQIGGYTF. V gene TRBV6-6 combines with J gene TRBJ1-2; no definite D call. V was clipped by 0 bases and J by 8 bases, with 10 bases between them. The CDR3 consists of 13 residues. Germline lookup yields CDR1 MNHNY and CDR2 SVGAGI (reference sequence).

The chain is built from TRBV18 and TRBJ2-5; the match to TRBD1 covers 10 bases. V trimming: 5 bases; J trimming: 4 bases; junction bases outside the gene matches: 7. The CDR3 extends over 15 amino acids. Per the germline V gene, CDR1 is KGHSH and CDR2 is LQKENI. The CDR3 coding sequence is TGTGCCAGCTCATCTCCGGGACAGGGGTCAGAGACCCAGTACTTC. Its protein product is CASSSPGQGSETQYF.

V gene TRBV6-5 combines with J gene TRBJ2-3; 11 bases fit TRBD2. The CDR3 totals 15 residues. The germline V gene encodes CDR1 MNHEY and CDR2 SVGAGI. V gave up 6 bases and J gave up 5 bases; unmatched junction bases: 7. CDR3 nucleotides: TGTGCCAGCAGACCGACTAGCGGGATGGTAGATACGCAGTATTTT. It encodes CASRPTSGMVDTQYF.

CDR3 sequence (DNA): TGTGCCAGCAGCTATGGGGGGGTAGAGCAGTACTTC. This codes for CASSYGGVEQYF. The chain links TRBV13 to TRBJ2-7; 7 bases line up with TRBD2. The CDR3 spans 12 residues. In germline, CDR1 is PRHDT, CDR2 FYEKMQ (reference sequence). V gave up 4 bases and J gave up 7 bases; unmatched junction bases: 4.

J is TRBJ2-2 and V is TRBV7-9; TRBD2 aligns across 7 bases. Looked up from germline, CDR1 is SEHNR and CDR2 is FQNEAQ (reference sequence). Trimming removed 5 bases from V and 7 bases from J; junction bases left unmatched: 10. The CDR3 length is 15 residues. The CDR3 is CASSREVGQDGELFF. The CDR3, as DNA: TGTGCCAGCAGCCGGGAGGTGGGTCAGGACGGGGAGCTGTTTTTT.

The rearrangement links TRBV10-3 to TRBJ1-2; D remains unclear. CDR1 is ENHRY and CDR2 is SYGVKD in the germline V gene. The CDR3 consists of 14 residues. Trimming left V 0 bases short and J 6 bases short, with 11 bases between. The CDR3: CAISESRDWDGYTF. The CDR3 DNA sequence: TGTGCCATCAGTGAGTCGAGGGATTGGGATGGCTACACCTTC.

The chain is built from TRBV10-3 and TRBJ2-3; D may be TRBD2 (6 bases). V gave up 10 bases and J gave up 5 bases, with 16 bases separating them. Germline lookup yields CDR1 ENHRY and CDR2 SYGVKD. This CDR3 has 13 residues. CDR3: CATRDLLEDTQYF. CDR3 bases: TGTGCCACCCGGGACTTACTCGAAGATACGCAGTATTTT.

This chain uses TRBV12-3 or TRBV12-4 with TRBJ1-1; tentative D call: TRBD1 (5 bases). This CDR3 has 13 amino acids. Trimming stripped 4 bases from V and 3 bases from J, with 9 bases between. The chain's CDR3 is CASSSGRDTEAFF. The CDR3, as DNA: TGTGCCAGCAGTTCAGGGAGGGACACTGAAGCTTTCTTT.

V usage is TRBV5-1 and J usage is TRBJ2-1; 12 positions agree with TRBD2. Trimming at V came to 6 bases and at J to 4 bases, leaving 8 bases not matched to a gene. CDR1 is SGHRS, CDR2 YFSETQ, per germline. CDR3 length: 16 residues. CDR3 sequence: CASKLTSGSTYNEQFF. CDR3 bases: TGCGCCAGCAAGCTGACTAGCGGGAGTACATACAATGAGCAGTTCTTC.

Only one count was recorded for this clone. V is TRBV5-1 and J is TRBJ2-5, with D possibly being TRBD1 (6 bases). The V end lost 7 bases, the J end lost 2 bases, and 12 bases lay between the germline ends. Germline CDR1 is SGHRS and CDR2 is YFSETQ. This CDR3 contains 13 residues. Here the CDR3 reads CASRQGWQETQYF. The CDR3 DNA is TGCGCCAGCCGTCAGGGGTGGCAAGAGACCCAGTACTTC.

The V gene is TRBV7-3, the J gene TRBJ2-1; TRBD2 aligns across 14 bases. The germline CDR1 and CDR2 sequences are SGHTA and FQGTGA. The CDR3 covers 17 residues. J gave up 3 bases and V 5 bases, and 6 bases lay outside the gene matches. The chain's CDR3 is CASSPGLAGAFYNEQFF. CDR3 coding DNA: TGTGCCAGCAGCCCGGGACTAGCGGGGGCTTTCTACAATGAGCAGTTCTTC.

The rearrangement uses TRBV2 and TRBJ1-1; tentatively, D is TRBD1 (6 bases). The V and J ends lost 5 bases and 0 bases respectively, with 19 bases between them. The germline CDR1 and CDR2 sequences are SNHLY and FYNNEI. This CDR3 is 17 amino acids long. This chain's CDR3 is CASSFSGQSYMNTEAFF. CDR3 sequence (DNA): TGTGCCAGCAGTTTCTCAGGACAGAGTTATATGAACACTGAAGCTTTCTTT.

This clone was recorded once. The chain has TRBV2 and TRBJ1-2; no reliable D call. V dropped 2 bases and J dropped 7 bases, with 14 bases sitting between them. This CDR3 has 14 residues. Germline V gene sequence: CDR1 SNHLY, CDR2 FYNNEI. CDR3 nucleotide sequence: TGTGCCAGCAGTGAACTCTTAACCCGTAGTGGCTACACCTTC. Its translation is CASSELLTRSGYTF.

The genes are TRBV5-1 and TRBJ2-7; no clear D. The V gene lost 0 bases and the J gene lost 4 bases, with 5 bases spanning the gap. Germline values: CDR1 SGHRS, CDR2 YFSETQ. The CDR3 consists of 12 residues. The CDR3 DNA reads TGCGCCAGCAGCTTGGAAGCTTACGAGCAGTACTTC. It translates to CASSLEAYEQYF.

V is TRBV4-1 and J is TRBJ2-1; D unclear. The germline gives CDR1 MGHRA, CDR2 YSYEKL. The ends were cut back, 3 bases at V and 1 base at J, with 7 bases in the middle. The CDR3 loop spans 14 amino acids. Here the CDR3 reads CASSHKESYNEQFF. Written as DNA, the CDR3 is TGCGCCAGCAGCCACAAGGAGTCCTACAATGAGCAGTTCTTC.

The chain links TRBV9 to TRBJ2-2; the D gene is possibly TRBD1 (5 bases). V was cut by 4 bases and J by 4 bases, with 17 bases left in between. This CDR3 spans 16 amino acids. Germline V gene data show CDR1 as SGDLS and CDR2 as YYNGEE. The CDR3 loop reads CASSQGWGSRTGELFF. DNA for the CDR3: TGTGCCAGCAGCCAGGGTTGGGGTTCCCGCACCGGGGAGCTGTTTTTT.

The chain links TRBV10-1 to TRBJ2-7; 8 bases match TRBD2. The CDR3 has 13 amino acids. V trimming: 7 bases; J trimming: 2 bases; junction bases outside the gene matches: 4. The V gene's germline CDR1 is WNHNN and CDR2 SYGVQD (reference sequence). CDR3 sequence reads: CASIAGGAYEQYF. The CDR3 DNA follows: TGCGCCAGCATTGCCGGGGGGGCCTACGAGCAGTACTTC.

This clone was counted only a few times. The CDR3 nucleotides read TGTGCCAGCAGCGAAAGGGACAGGGGAGGTGTAAATCAGCCCCAGCATTTT. It codes for CASSERDRGGVNQPQHF. The chain links TRBV3-1 (or the pseudogene TRBV3-2) to TRBJ1-5; 10 nucleotides align to TRBD1. Germline V lookup: CDR1 LGHDT, CDR2 YNNKEL (reference sequence). The CDR3 is 17 amino acids. V was clipped by 5 bases and J by 4 bases; unmatched bases: 11.